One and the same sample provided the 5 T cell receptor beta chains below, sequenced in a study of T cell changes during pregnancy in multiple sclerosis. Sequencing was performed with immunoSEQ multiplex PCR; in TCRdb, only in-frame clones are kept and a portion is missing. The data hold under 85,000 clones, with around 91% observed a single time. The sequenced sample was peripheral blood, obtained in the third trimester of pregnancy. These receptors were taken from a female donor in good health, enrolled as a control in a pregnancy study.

CDR3 nucleotides: TGCGCCAGCAGCCAAGACAGGGGGCCTGAAAAACTGTTTTTT. It specifies CASSQDRGPEKLFF. The chain links TRBV4-3 to TRBJ1-4; 8 bases map to TRBD1. The V gene end was trimmed by 0 bases and the J gene end by 7 bases; junction bases not matched to a gene: 1. In germline, CDR1 is LGHNA, CDR2 YSLEER. The CDR3 is 14 amino acids.

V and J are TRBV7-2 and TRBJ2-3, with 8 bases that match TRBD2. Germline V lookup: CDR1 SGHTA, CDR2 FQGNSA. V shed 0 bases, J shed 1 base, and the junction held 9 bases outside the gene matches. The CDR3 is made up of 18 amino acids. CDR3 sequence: CASSLAWSGGGRTDTQYF. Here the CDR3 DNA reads TGTGCCAGCAGCTTAGCGTGGAGCGGGGGAGGACGCACAGATACGCAGTATTTT.

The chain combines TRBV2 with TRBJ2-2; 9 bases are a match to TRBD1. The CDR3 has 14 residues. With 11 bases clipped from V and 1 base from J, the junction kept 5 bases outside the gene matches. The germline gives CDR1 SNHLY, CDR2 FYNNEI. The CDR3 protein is CAGDRGENTGELFF. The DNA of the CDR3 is TGTGCCGGAGACAGGGGGGAGAACACCGGGGAGCTGTTTTTT.

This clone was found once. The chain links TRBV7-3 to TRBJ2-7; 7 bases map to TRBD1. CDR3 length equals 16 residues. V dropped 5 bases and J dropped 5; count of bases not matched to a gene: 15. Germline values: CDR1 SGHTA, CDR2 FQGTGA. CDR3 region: CASSRTGRPPSDEQYF. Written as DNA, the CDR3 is TGTGCCAGCAGCAGGACAGGTCGTCCCCCGTCGGACGAGCAGTACTTC.

CDR3 DNA sequence: TGTGCCGGTTCCCGGAGGGGAGCCTACGAGCAGTACTTC. Translation gives CAGSRRGAYEQYF. The chain links TRBV7-9 to TRBJ2-7, with D possibly TRBD2 on 6 matching bases. Germline CDR1 SEHNR, CDR2 FQNEAQ (reference sequence). The CDR3 has 13 amino acids. Trimming left V 11 bases short and J 2 bases short, with 16 bases between.